This T cell receptor (beta chain) was sequenced for a study of T cells in Graves' hyperthyroidism and ophthalmopathy. An approximately 10 ml volume of fresh peripheral blood provided the PBMCs. Study results and caveats: Ophthalmopathy stood apart from stable hyperthyroidism in a 13 V-J model.

Looked up from germline, CDR1 is DFQATT and CDR2 is SNEGSKA (reference sequence). The CDR3 length is 15 residues. V gave up 1 base and J gave up 1 base; unmatched junction bases: 2. At least ten counts were recorded for this clonotype. Its antigen remains unknown. The CDR3 regions of TCR beta were amplified from RNA transcripts. Using the HTBI primer set, a first-round RT-PCR was run on the TCR CDR3. In TCRdb, the multiplex PCR reads were re-called with MiXCR into one record per CDR3 protein. Among more than 550,000 distinct CDR3 sequences listed, approximately 15% were seen once. The sequenced material came from blood. The clonotype comes from a middle-aged man with Graves' hyperthyroidism. This chain uses TRBV20-1 with TRBJ2-3; TRBD2 matches 10 bases. The CDR3 sequence: CSARVLAGGTDTQYF. In DNA form, the CDR3 reads TGCAGTGCTAGAGTGCTAGCGGGAGGCACAGATACGCAGTATTTT.